The next 5 T cell receptor beta chains were all read from a single sample in a study of T cell repertoires in cytomegalovirus infection. No antigen has been assigned to these receptors. TCRdb reprocessed the reads with MiXCR, giving one entry per CDR3 protein. The table includes some 800,000 distinct CDR3 sequences, 25% to 35% detected once. The source material was cultured CD8+ T cells from PBMCs, sampled from culture after CMV antigen stimulation. The receptors were gathered from a human donor in good health (CMV status not recorded). Some clones in this sample may be carry-over from other donors' samples.

CDR3 sequence: CASSQDPDFSRGAYSNQPQHF. The DNA of the CDR3 is TGTGCCAGCAGCCAAGATCCAGATTTCTCAAGGGGGGCCTATAGCAATCAGCCCCAGCATTTT. V is TRBV4-2 and J is TRBJ1-5; weak D call: TRBD1 (6 bases). Between the trimmed V and J ends, which lost 0 bases and 0 bases, there was a span of 24 bases. Germline V lookup: CDR1 LGHNA, CDR2 YNFKEQ. The CDR3 is 21 amino acids.

This clonotype came up many times. The J gene is TRBJ1-6, the V gene TRBV6-5, with D possibly matching TRBD1 (5 bases). The germline V gene has CDR1 MNHEY and CDR2 SVGAGI. This CDR3 contains 13 residues. Trimming stripped 6 bases from V and 8 bases from J, with 11 bases between. The CDR3 loop is CASRDLGDSPLHF. The CDR3 DNA reads as TGTGCCAGCAGAGATCTAGGGGATTCACCCCTCCACTTT.

In this sample, this clonotype turned up a few times. This rearrangement joins TRBV5-5 to TRBJ2-5; 15 bases agree with TRBD2. The germline V gene has CDR1 SGHKS and CDR2 YYEKEE (reference sequence). The CDR3 sequence is 16 residues long. V shed 2 bases and J 5 bases; nucleotides not matched to a gene: 4. CDR3 bases: TGTGCCAGCAGCTTCGGACTAGCGGGGGGGCGGGAGACCCAGTACTTC. It is translated as CASSFGLAGGRETQYF.

This chain links TRBV9 with TRBJ1-1; D unresolved. Trimming left V 0 bases short and J 3 bases short, with 12 bases between. Germline V gene sequence: CDR1 SGDLS, CDR2 YYNGEE. CDR3 size: 15 residues. This chain's CDR3 is CASSVGGARYTEAFF. CDR3 nucleotides: TGTGCCAGCAGCGTAGGAGGAGCACGGTACACTGAAGCTTTCTTT.

The gene calls are TRBV12-3 or TRBV12-4 and TRBJ2-1; D possibly matches TRBD1 or TRBD2 (5 bases each). This CDR3 contains 15 residues. Between the trimmed V and J ends, which lost 6 bases and 8 bases, there was a span of 20 bases. The CDR3 bases are TGTGCCAGCAGCCCAAGTTCCGGGACCAGGGATGAGCAGTTCTTC. Protein: CASSPSSGTRDEQFF.